Each of the 3 T cell receptor beta chains below was sequenced from the same sample in a study of tumor-infiltrating lymphocytes in primary liver carcinoma. Germline DNA was also extracted, and blood RNA derived from unsorted whole blood. TCR beta cDNA came from about 0.55 ug total RNA, primed with a constant-region primer. Sequencing libraries for TCR beta derived from three nested multiplex PCR rounds that used slightly modified ARM-PCR. The first two PCR rounds used TRBV1-TRBV30 primers with a Cbeta primer, nine to eleven cycles each. TCRdb reanalysed the multiplex PCR reads using MiXCR and keeps one entry per CDR3 protein. Of about 320,000 distinct CDR3 sequences listed, approximately 65% are singletons. Sequencing input: peripheral blood. Receptor source: a man aged 40-50 years with primary liver carcinoma and hepatitis B virus infection.

The J gene is TRBJ2-3, the V gene TRBV4-2; the match to TRBD2 covers 7 bases. The CDR3 loop spans 18 amino acids. The V gene end was trimmed by 2 bases and the J gene end by 0 bases; junction bases not matched to a gene: 11. Germline-derived CDR1 and CDR2 are LGHNA and YNFKEQ. This CDR3 reads CASSQSPLGSGSTDTQYF. The CDR3 DNA follows: TGTGCCAGCAGCCAATCTCCCCTGGGTAGCGGGAGCACAGATACGCAGTATTTT.

A remark on this clonotype: Being one base from a much bigger clone, this may be a read error. The rearrangement uses TRBV6-2 or TRBV6-3 and TRBJ2-2; D might be TRBD2 (5 bases). This CDR3 spans 14 amino acids. Germline-derived CDR1 and CDR2 are MNHEY and SVGEGT. The CDR3 here is CASRTEPNTGEPFF. CDR3 nucleotide sequence: TGTGCCAGTCGGACGGAACCAAACACCGGGGAGCCGTTTTTT.

At least ten counts were recorded for this clonotype. V gene TRBV6-2 or TRBV6-3 combines with J gene TRBJ1-5; TRBD1 agrees at 8 bases. V gave up 0 bases and J gave up 5 bases; unmatched junction bases: 9. The CDR3 runs to 17 residues. Germline V gives CDR1 MNHEY, CDR2 SVGEGT. CDR3 region: CASSYSKAGGADQPQHF. The CDR3 bases are TGTGCCAGCAGTTACTCGAAGGCAGGGGGCGCGGATCAGCCCCAGCATTTT.